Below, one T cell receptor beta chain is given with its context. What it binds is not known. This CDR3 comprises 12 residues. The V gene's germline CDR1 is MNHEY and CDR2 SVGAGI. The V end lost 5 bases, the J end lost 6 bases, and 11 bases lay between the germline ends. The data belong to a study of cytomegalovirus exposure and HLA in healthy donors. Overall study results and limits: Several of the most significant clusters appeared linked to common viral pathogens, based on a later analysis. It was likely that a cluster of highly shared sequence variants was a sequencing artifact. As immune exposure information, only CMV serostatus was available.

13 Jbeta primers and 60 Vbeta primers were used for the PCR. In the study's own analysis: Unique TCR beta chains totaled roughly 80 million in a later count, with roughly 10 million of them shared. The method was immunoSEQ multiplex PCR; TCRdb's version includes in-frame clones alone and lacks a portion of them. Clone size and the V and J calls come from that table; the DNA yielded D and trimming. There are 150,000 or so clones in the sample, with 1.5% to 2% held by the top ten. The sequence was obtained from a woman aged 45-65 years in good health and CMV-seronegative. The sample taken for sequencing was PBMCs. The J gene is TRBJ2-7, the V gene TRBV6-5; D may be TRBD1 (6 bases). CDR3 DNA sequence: TGTGCCAGCAGTACAGGGTTAGGCGAGCAGTACTTC. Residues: CASSTGLGEQYF.